Sequencing of this TCR beta chain was carried out in a study of T cells after yellow fever vaccination. TCRdb reprocessed the 5' RACE reads via MiXCR and lists one record per CDR3 protein. Here the sample spans 150,000 to 200,000 distinct CDR3 sequences, about 10% being singletons. The CDR3 runs to 14 residues. Germline lookup yields CDR1 SEHNR and CDR2 FQNEAQ (reference sequence). The V gene lost 5 bases and the J gene lost 5 bases, with 13 bases spanning the gap. The chain is built from TRBV7-9 and TRBJ1-5; the D is unclear. The origin of this receptor is a young man who received the YFV17D yellow fever vaccine. The specimen was CD8+ T cells sorted from PBMCs, collected 15 days after the yellow fever booster vaccination. The CDR3 region is CASSLPGWDQPQHF. CDR3 in DNA: TGTGCCAGCAGCCTCCCTGGTTGGGATCAGCCCCAGCATTTT.